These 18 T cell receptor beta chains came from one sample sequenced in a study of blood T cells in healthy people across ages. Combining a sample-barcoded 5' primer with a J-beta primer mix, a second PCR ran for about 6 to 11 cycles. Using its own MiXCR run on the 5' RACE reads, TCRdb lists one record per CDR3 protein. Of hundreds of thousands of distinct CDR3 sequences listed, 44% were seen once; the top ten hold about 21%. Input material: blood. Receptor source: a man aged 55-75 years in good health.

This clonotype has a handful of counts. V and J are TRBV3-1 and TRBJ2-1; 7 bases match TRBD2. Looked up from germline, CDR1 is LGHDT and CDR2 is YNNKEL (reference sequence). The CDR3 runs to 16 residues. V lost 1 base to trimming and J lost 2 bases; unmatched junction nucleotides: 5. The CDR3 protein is CASSQAGGGTYNEQFF. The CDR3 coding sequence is TGTGCCAGCAGCCAAGCGGGCGGGGGAACCTACAATGAGCAGTTCTTC.

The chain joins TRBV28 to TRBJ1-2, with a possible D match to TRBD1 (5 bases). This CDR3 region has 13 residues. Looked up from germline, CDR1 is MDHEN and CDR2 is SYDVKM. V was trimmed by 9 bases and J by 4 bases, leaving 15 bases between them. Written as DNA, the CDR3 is TGTGCCAGTTGGTTGGGGGATTCCTATGGCTACACCTTC. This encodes CASWLGDSYGYTF.

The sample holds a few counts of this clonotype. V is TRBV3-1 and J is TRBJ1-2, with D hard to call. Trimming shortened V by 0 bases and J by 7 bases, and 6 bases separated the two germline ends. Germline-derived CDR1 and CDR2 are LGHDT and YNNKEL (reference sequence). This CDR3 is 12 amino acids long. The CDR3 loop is CASSQDSGGYTF. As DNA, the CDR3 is TGTGCCAGCAGCCAAGATTCGGGTGGCTACACCTTC.

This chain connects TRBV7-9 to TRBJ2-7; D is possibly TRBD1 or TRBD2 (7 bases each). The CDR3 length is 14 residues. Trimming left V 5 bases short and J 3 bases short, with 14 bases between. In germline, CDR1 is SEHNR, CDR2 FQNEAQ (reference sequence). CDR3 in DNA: TGTGCCAGCAGCACCGACAGGGAGGGCTACGAGCAGTACTTC. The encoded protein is CASSTDREGYEQYF.

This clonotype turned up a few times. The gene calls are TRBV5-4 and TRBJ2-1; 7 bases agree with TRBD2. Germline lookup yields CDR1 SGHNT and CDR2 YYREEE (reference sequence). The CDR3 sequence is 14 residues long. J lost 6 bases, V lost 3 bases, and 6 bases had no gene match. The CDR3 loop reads CASSWGGSSNEQFF. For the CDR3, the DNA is TGTGCCAGCAGCTGGGGGGGGTCTAGCAATGAGCAGTTCTTC. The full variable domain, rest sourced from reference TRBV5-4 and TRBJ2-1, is ETGVTQSPTHLIKTRGQQVTLRCSSQSGHNTVSWYQQALGQGPQFIFQYYREEENGRGNFPPRFSGLQFPNYSSELNVNALELDDSALYLCASSWGGSSNEQFFGPGTRLTVL.

CDR3 sequence: CASSLIPQDYEQYF. The CDR3 bases are TGTGCCAGCAGCTTAATCCCCCAGGACTACGAGCAGTACTTC. The rearrangement joins TRBV7-2 to TRBJ2-7; D remains unclear. CDR3 size: 14 residues. V was shortened by 2 bases and J by 3 bases, with 11 bases between the two germline ends. The germline CDR1 and CDR2 sequences are SGHTA and FQGNSA.

CDR3: CASSLGRAGPYEQYF. Written as DNA, the CDR3 is TGTGCCAGCAGCTTGGGACGAGCGGGGCCATACGAGCAGTACTTC. This chain links TRBV7-2 with TRBJ2-7, with 7 bases identical to TRBD2. Germline assignment: CDR1 SGHTA and CDR2 FQGNSA. This CDR3 contains 15 residues. V gave up 3 bases and J gave up 4 bases; unmatched junction bases: 9.

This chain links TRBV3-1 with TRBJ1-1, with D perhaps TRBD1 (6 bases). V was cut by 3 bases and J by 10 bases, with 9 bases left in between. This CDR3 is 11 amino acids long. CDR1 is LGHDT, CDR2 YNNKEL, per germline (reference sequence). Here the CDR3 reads CASSHGGSAFF. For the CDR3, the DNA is TGTGCCAGCAGCCACGGGGGCTCAGCTTTCTTT.

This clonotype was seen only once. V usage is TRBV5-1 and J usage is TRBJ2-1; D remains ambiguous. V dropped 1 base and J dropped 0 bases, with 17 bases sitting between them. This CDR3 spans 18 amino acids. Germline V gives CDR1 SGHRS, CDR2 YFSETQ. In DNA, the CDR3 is TGCGCCAGCAGCTTGTACCAGATTGTGGCAAACTCCTACAATGAGCAGTTCTTC. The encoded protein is CASSLYQIVANSYNEQFF. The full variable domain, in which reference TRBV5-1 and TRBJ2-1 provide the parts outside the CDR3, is KAGVTQTPRYLIKTRGQQVTLSCSPISGHRSVSWYQQTPGQGLQFLFEYFSETQRNKGNFPGRFSGRQFSNSRSEMNVSTLELGDSALYLCASSLYQIVANSYNEQFFGPGTRLTVL.

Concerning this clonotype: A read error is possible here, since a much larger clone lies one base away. CDR3 amino acids: CAGSALTGVTGYTF. In DNA form, the CDR3 reads TGTGCCGGCAGTGCATTGACAGGAGTAACGGGCTACACCTTC. The genes are TRBV2 and TRBJ1-2, with D perhaps matching TRBD1 (6 bases). Germline-derived CDR1 and CDR2 are SNHLY and FYNNEI. The CDR3 extends over 14 amino acids.

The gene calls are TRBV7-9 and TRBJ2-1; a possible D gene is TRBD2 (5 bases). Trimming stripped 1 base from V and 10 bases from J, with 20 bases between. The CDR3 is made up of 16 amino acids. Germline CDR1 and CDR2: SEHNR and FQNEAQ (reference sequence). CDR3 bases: TGTGCCAGCAGCTTAGGTCCGGGGAATCCGGTCGTCGAGCAGTTCTTC. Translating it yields CASSLGPGNPVVEQFF.

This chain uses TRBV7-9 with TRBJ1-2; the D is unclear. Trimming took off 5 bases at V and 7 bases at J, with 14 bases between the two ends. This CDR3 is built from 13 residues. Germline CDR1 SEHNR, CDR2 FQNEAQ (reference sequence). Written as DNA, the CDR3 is TGTGCCAGCAGCGCCCTCACAACCACTGGCTACACCTTC. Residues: CASSALTTTGYTF.

CDR3 amino acids: CASSPVATSPNEQFF. The CDR3 DNA follows: TGTGCCAGCAGCCCGGTAGCGACTAGCCCCAATGAGCAGTTCTTC. This sequence joins TRBV21-1 and TRBJ2-1; TRBD2, as called in the table, went unchecked against the DNA. TRBV21-1 is a documented pseudogene. This CDR3 is built from 15 residues.

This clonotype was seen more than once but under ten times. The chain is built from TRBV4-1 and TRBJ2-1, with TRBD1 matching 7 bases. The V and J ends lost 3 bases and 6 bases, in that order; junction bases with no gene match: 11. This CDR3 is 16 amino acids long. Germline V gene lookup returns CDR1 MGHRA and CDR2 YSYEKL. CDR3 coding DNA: TGCGCCAGCAGCCAGACCTCCGGGACAGTATTCAATGAGCAGTTCTTC. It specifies CASSQTSGTVFNEQFF.

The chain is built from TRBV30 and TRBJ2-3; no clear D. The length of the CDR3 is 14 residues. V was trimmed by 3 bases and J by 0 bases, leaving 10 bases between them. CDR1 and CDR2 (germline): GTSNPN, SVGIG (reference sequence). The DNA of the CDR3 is TGTGCCTGGAGCAGGATTGAAAGCACAGATACGCAGTATTTT. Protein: CAWSRIESTDTQYF.

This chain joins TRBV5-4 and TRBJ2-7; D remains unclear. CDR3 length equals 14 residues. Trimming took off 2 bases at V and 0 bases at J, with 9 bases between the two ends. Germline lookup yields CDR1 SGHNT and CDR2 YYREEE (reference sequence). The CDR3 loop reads CASSFGLYSYEQYF. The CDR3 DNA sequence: TGTGCCAGCAGCTTCGGGCTGTACTCCTACGAGCAGTACTTC.

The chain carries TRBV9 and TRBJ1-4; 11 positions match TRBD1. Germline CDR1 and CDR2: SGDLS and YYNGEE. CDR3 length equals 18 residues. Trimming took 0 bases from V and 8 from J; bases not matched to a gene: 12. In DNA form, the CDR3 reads TGTGCCAGCAGCGTAGCCTCTTTACCGGGACAGGGGGAGGAAAAACTGTTTTTT. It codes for CASSVASLPGQGEEKLFF.

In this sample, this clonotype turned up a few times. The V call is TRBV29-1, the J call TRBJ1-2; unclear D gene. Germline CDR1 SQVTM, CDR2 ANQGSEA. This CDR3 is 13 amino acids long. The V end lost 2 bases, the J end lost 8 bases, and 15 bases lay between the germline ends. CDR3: CSVEYGALQGYTF. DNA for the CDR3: TGCAGCGTTGAATACGGCGCCTTACAAGGCTACACCTTC.